The clone carrying this T cell receptor beta chain was seen at least ten times. Its specificity is unknown. V shed 5 bases, J shed 10 bases, and the junction held 9 bases outside the gene matches. This CDR3 spans 13 amino acids. CDR1 is DFQATT, CDR2 SNEGSKA, per germline (reference sequence). This sample is drawn from a study of T cells in Graves' hyperthyroidism and ophthalmopathy. There were TCR beta CDR3 regions amplified from RNA transcripts. HTBI primers were the set used in a first-round RT-PCR of the TCR CDR3. MiXCR was run by TCRdb on the multiplex PCR reads, yielding one entry per CDR3 protein. The data hold some 650,000 distinct CDR3 sequences, with more than 15% observed a single time. Study-level findings and limits: The model's output predicted ophthalmopathy at a median of roughly 6.9 months prior to onset.

This clonotype originated in a woman in her forties with Graves' ophthalmopathy. J is TRBJ2-1 and V is TRBV20-1; TRBD2 aligns across 9 bases. The sample taken for sequencing was blood. The CDR3 DNA is TGCAGTGCTGGCCTCGGGGCGGGAGGGGAGCAGTTCTTC. It yields the protein CSAGLGAGGEQFF.